One and the same sample provided the 6 T cell receptor beta chains below, sequenced in a study of CDR3 diversity in severe acne. TCRdb passed the PCR reads through MiXCR, listing each CDR3 protein once. This table holds approximately 79,000 distinct CDR3 sequences, approximately 52% found once. The material sequenced was blood. These receptors came from a male donor in good health, serving as a control.

The chain recombines TRBV27 with TRBJ2-3, with 13 nucleotides matching TRBD2. CDR3 length: 17 amino acids. V dropped 4 bases and J dropped 0; count of bases not matched to a gene: 4. Germline V gene sequence: CDR1 MNHEY, CDR2 SMNVEV (reference sequence). CDR3 bases: TGTGCCAGCAGTTCGGGACTAGCGGGACCTAGCACAGATACGCAGTATTTT. It encodes CASSSGLAGPSTDTQYF.

In regard to this clonotype: This clone may be a read error of a much larger clone one base away. The V and J genes are TRBV29-1 and TRBJ1-5, with D maybe TRBD1 (5 bases). Looked up from germline, CDR1 is SQVTM and CDR2 is ANQGSEA. Trimming cost V 6 bases and J 1 base, with 16 bases left between them. CDR3 size: 15 residues. The CDR3 loop is CSVGEAGLSNQPQHF. DNA for the CDR3: TGCAGCGTGGGAGAGGCAGGGTTGAGCAATCAGCCCCAGCATTTT.

This clonotype was seen a handful of times. An end of the junction differs from the germline gene, which may be a read error. The chain links TRBV7-2 to TRBJ1-5; D not certain. The CDR3 extends over 17 amino acids. CDR1 SGHTA and CDR2 FQGNSA come from the germline V gene. The CDR3 DNA reads TGTGCCAGCAGCCCCCTACTTGGTGCATATAGCGATCAGCCCCAGCATTTT. As protein: CASSPLLGAYSDQPQHF.

This clonotype was picked up a small number of times. The V gene is TRBV2, the J gene TRBJ2-3; possible D gene TRBD1, 5 bases. Germline assignment: CDR1 SNHLY and CDR2 FYNNEI. With 4 bases removed from V and 8 bases from J, the gap between germline ends came to 16 bases. This CDR3 is built from 14 residues. CDR3 loop: CASSVSGYDRTQYF. The CDR3 nucleotides are TGTGCCAGCAGTGTTTCAGGGTATGATCGTACGCAGTATTTT.

This clonotype was found a few times. The chain couples TRBV11-2 to TRBJ1-2, with 7 bases fitting TRBD1. The V segment lost 5 bases and the J segment 3 bases; nucleotides outside the gene matches: 3. CDR3 length: 13 residues. Germline values: CDR1 SGHAT, CDR2 FQNNGV. For the CDR3, the DNA is TGTGCCAGCAGCCAAGGACAGGACTATGGCTACACCTTC. Residues: CASSQGQDYGYTF.

The genes are TRBV6-5 and TRBJ2-2; TRBD1 is a possible D gene (5 bases). The V and J ends lost 2 bases and 6 bases respectively, with 19 bases between them. The CDR3 contains 17 residues. Germline CDR1 MNHEY, CDR2 SVGAGI. The CDR3 region is CASSYGEGAGMPGELFF. CDR3 nucleotide sequence: TGTGCCAGCAGTTACGGCGAAGGGGCAGGGATGCCCGGGGAGCTGTTTTTT.